This T cell receptor (beta chain) is from a study of cytomegalovirus exposure and HLA in healthy donors. Amplification used 60 Vbeta primers and 13 Jbeta primers. TCRdb's table, derived via immunoSEQ multiplex PCR, lists solely in-frame clones and lacks some. Of about 98,000 clones in the sample, 80% to 90% were seen once. V lost 0 bases, J lost 8 bases, and 14 bases lay in between. Per the germline V gene, CDR1 is SGDLS and CDR2 is YYNGEE. CDR3 length: 15 residues. This sequence was found in a man in his forties or fifties in good health and CMV-seronegative. The chain recombines TRBV9 with TRBJ1-4; possible D gene TRBD1, 5 bases. The sequenced material came from PBMCs. CDR3 region: CASSVGQGGNEKLFF. CDR3 sequence (DNA): TGTGCCAGCAGCGTAGGTCAGGGAGGGAACGAAAAACTGTTTTTT. The whole variable domain, filled in from reference TRBV9 and TRBJ1-4, reads DSGVTQTPKHLITATGQRVTLRCSPRSGDLSVYWYQQSLDQGLQFLIQYYNGEERAKGNILERFSAQQFPDLHSELNLSSLELGDSALYFCASSVGQGGNEKLFFGSGTQLSVL.